This T cell receptor beta chain is from a study of blood T cell repertoires in COVID-19. Produced via immunoSEQ multiplex PCR; TCRdb's table is partial and in-frame only. This sample has roughly 250,000 clones, with 80% to 85% found just once. The CDR3 is 14 residues long. Germline V gives CDR1 SNHLY, CDR2 FYNNEI. V was cut by 5 bases and J by 1 base, with 11 bases left in between. Material for sequencing was peripheral blood. The chain is built from TRBV2 and TRBJ2-5, with D perhaps matching TRBD2 (5 bases). The receptor's source is a middle-aged woman who had recovered from COVID-19. CDR3 in amino acids: CASSTGLSQETQYF. The CDR3 DNA follows: TGTGCCAGCAGTACCGGACTGAGCCAAGAGACCCAGTACTTC.